These 17 T cell receptor beta chains were sequenced from one sample in a study of vaccination and CD4 T cells after COVID-19. Their antigens are not known. Cultured CD4+ T-cell DNA underwent Oncomine TCR Beta short-read sequencing. TCRdb re-called the PCR reads with MiXCR, one entry per CDR3 protein. The table includes fewer than 5,500 distinct CDR3 sequences, about half detected once. Stated treatment: roughly 10-day PBMC culture with coronavirus spike peptide pools or control peptides (ViraFEST assay). Sequencing was done on a sample of CD4+ T cells from blood, cultured in vitro. These receptors were collected from a human donor who had recovered from COVID-19.

The CDR3: CASSFQGSNTEAFF. CDR3 nucleotides: TGTGCCAGCAGTTTTCAGGGCTCGAACACTGAAGCTTTCTTT. V gene TRBV12-3 or TRBV12-4 combines with J gene TRBJ1-1; D possibly corresponds to TRBD1 (5 bases). Deletions cut 3 bases from V and 1 base from J, with 9 bases between. The CDR3 contains 14 residues.

The V call is TRBV20-1, the J call TRBJ2-1, with 9 bases that match TRBD2. V was pared by 6 bases and J by 3 bases, with 9 bases of the junction left unmatched. Germline V gene lookup returns CDR1 DFQATT and CDR2 SNEGSKA (reference sequence). This CDR3 has 15 residues. The chain's CDR3 is CSARRLSGGYNEQFF. The CDR3 DNA is TGCAGTGCCCGGAGACTTAGCGGGGGCTACAATGAGCAGTTCTTC.

This clonotype was picked up a small number of times. The chain has TRBV20-1 and TRBJ1-4; 7 bases agree with TRBD1. The CDR3 is made up of 11 amino acids. With 5 bases clipped from V and 10 bases from J, the junction kept 4 bases outside the gene matches. Germline CDR1 and CDR2: DFQATT and SNEGSKA (reference sequence). The DNA of the CDR3 is TGCAGTGCTTATGCAGGGGGAAAACTGTTTTTT. This codes for CSAYAGGKLFF.

This rearrangement joins TRBV20-1 to TRBJ1-1; the D is unclear. The V gene lost 1 base and the J gene lost 4 bases, with 10 bases spanning the gap. Looked up from germline, CDR1 is DFQATT and CDR2 is SNEGSKA (reference sequence). This CDR3 contains 13 residues. CDR3 nucleotides: TGCAGTGCTAGAGCGGTAGGGCTCACTGAAGCTTTCTTT. This gives the protein CSARAVGLTEAFF.

The V and J genes are TRBV2 and TRBJ1-4, with a weak D call TRBD1 (5 bases). The CDR3 has 11 amino acids. V dropped 8 bases and J dropped 10 bases, with 11 bases sitting between them. The germline CDR1 and CDR2 sequences are SNHLY and FYNNEI. The CDR3 DNA follows: TGTGCCAGCGGGGGGGTAGGAAAACTGTTTTTT. Translating gives CASGGVGKLFF.

The J gene is TRBJ1-2, the V gene TRBV6-5; TRBD1 aligns across 7 bases. Germline V gene sequence: CDR1 MNHEY, CDR2 SVGAGI. This CDR3 region has 17 residues. V shed 4 bases, J shed 4 bases, and the junction held 15 bases outside the gene matches. The CDR3 loop is CASSSGTVVPPFYGYTF. The DNA for the CDR3 is TGTGCCAGCAGTTCCGGGACAGTGGTGCCCCCATTCTATGGCTACACCTTC.

CDR3 region: CASSPGTSGTDTQYF. CDR3 DNA sequence: TGTGCCAGCAGCCCCGGGACTAGCGGGACAGATACGCAGTATTTT. This chain joins TRBV5-6 and TRBJ2-3; 12 bases fit TRBD2. CDR1 is SGHDT, CDR2 YYEEEE, per germline. The ends lost 4 bases at V and 3 bases at J; junction bases unmatched: 3. The CDR3 runs 15 residues.

Written as DNA, the CDR3 is TGCAGTGCCCCAGGAGGGCGGGGCACCGGGGCTGGAGAGACCCAGTACTTC. It is translated as CSAPGGRGTGAGETQYF. The chain couples TRBV20-1 to TRBJ2-5; tentative D call: TRBD2 (6 bases). The germline CDR1 and CDR2 sequences are DFQATT and SNEGSKA (reference sequence). Trimming shortened V by 6 bases and J by 4 bases, and 27 bases separated the two germline ends. The CDR3 has 17 residues.

This clonotype appeared a few times. The rearrangement links TRBV20-1 to TRBJ2-3; TRBD2 agrees at 7 bases. CDR3 size: 15 residues. CDR1 is DFQATT and CDR2 is SNEGSKA in the germline V gene (reference sequence). The V and J ends lost 7 bases and 1 base, in that order; junction bases with no gene match: 11. The CDR3 sequence: CSGRDSGSGTDTQYF. CDR3 nucleotide sequence: TGCAGTGGGCGTGATAGCGGGTCGGGCACAGATACGCAGTATTTT.

The rearrangement uses TRBV20-1 and TRBJ1-5; D unresolved. This CDR3 spans 15 amino acids. V dropped 0 bases and J dropped 0 bases, with 9 bases sitting between them. Germline CDR1 reads DFQATT; CDR2 reads SNEGSKA (reference sequence). CDR3 nucleotide sequence: TGCAGTGCTAGAGATCAAAGGTATAGCAATCAGCCCCAGCATTTT. Translation gives CSARDQRYSNQPQHF.

The chain recombines TRBV11-2 with TRBJ1-2; 8 bases map to TRBD1. Germline values: CDR1 SGHAT, CDR2 FQNNGV. Unmatched junction bases numbered 8, after V lost 4 bases and J lost 4 bases. CDR3 length equals 15 residues. The CDR3 sequence is CASSYTGQGGYGYTF. The CDR3, as DNA: TGTGCCAGCAGCTATACCGGACAGGGAGGCTATGGCTACACCTTC.

The V call is TRBV10-3, the J call TRBJ2-2; maybe TRBD1 (6 bases). V lost 3 bases to trimming and J lost 3 bases, with 11 bases between them. Germline-derived CDR1 and CDR2 are ENHRY and SYGVKD. The CDR3 length is 15 residues. In DNA form, the CDR3 reads TGTGCCATCAGTGATCCGGGACATGACACCGGGGAGCTGTTTTTT. This translates into CAISDPGHDTGELFF.

This clonotype was found a few times. The chain carries TRBV12-5 and TRBJ1-5, with D maybe TRBD1 (5 bases). The CDR3 has 16 amino acids. Germline V gene lookup returns CDR1 LGHNT and CDR2 FRNRAP. The V end was cut by 5 bases, the J end by 4 bases, with 18 bases between. In nucleotides, the CDR3 is TGTGCTAGTGGTGGGACCGGCCTGACTAGGAATCAGCCCCAGCATTTT. Protein product: CASGGTGLTRNQPQHF.

This sequence joins TRBV7-8 and TRBJ1-4; D possibly corresponds to TRBD1 (5 bases). The V gene's germline CDR1 is SGHVS and CDR2 FQNEAQ. This CDR3 has 15 amino acids. The germline V and J ends were trimmed by 5 bases and 4 bases, with 14 bases remaining between them. The CDR3 region has the DNA TGTGCCAGCAGCCTCATGGGGGGGGATAATGAAAAACTGTTTTTT. It specifies CASSLMGGDNEKLFF. Filled out from reference TRBV7-8 and TRBJ1-4, the complete variable domain reads GAGVSQSPRYKVAKRGQDVALRCDPISGHVSLFWYQQALGQGPEFLTYFQNEAQLDKSGLPSDRFFAERPEGSVSTLKIQRTQQEDSAVYLCASSLMGGDNEKLFFGSGTQLSVL.

The V gene is TRBV20-1, the J gene TRBJ2-5, with 7 positions matching TRBD2. The CDR3 consists of 14 residues. Germline trimming cut 3 bases from V and 7 bases from J; bases unmatched to any gene: 11. Germline V gene lookup returns CDR1 DFQATT and CDR2 SNEGSKA (reference sequence). The CDR3 DNA reads TGCAGTGCTAGTCGCGGACTAGTGGCGTGGACCCAGTACTTC. Translating it yields CSASRGLVAWTQYF.

There are a few counts of this clonotype. The chain joins TRBV20-1 to TRBJ2-3; D is uncertain. CDR3 length: 11 amino acids. V lost 5 bases and J 2 bases, leaving 5 bases between the germline ends. Germline CDR1 and CDR2: DFQATT and SNEGSKA (reference sequence). The CDR3 bases are TGCAGTGCTCCGTACACAGATACGCAGTATTTT. It specifies CSAPYTDTQYF.

J is TRBJ2-1 and V is TRBV5-4; possible D gene TRBD2, 6 bases. Trimming took off 4 bases at V and 6 bases at J, with 17 bases between the two ends. Per germline, CDR1 SGHNT and CDR2 YYREEE (reference sequence). CDR3 length equals 15 residues. The CDR3 loop is CASSVTSTSPNEQFF. The CDR3 coding sequence is TGTGCCAGCAGCGTTACTAGTACTAGCCCCAATGAGCAGTTCTTC.